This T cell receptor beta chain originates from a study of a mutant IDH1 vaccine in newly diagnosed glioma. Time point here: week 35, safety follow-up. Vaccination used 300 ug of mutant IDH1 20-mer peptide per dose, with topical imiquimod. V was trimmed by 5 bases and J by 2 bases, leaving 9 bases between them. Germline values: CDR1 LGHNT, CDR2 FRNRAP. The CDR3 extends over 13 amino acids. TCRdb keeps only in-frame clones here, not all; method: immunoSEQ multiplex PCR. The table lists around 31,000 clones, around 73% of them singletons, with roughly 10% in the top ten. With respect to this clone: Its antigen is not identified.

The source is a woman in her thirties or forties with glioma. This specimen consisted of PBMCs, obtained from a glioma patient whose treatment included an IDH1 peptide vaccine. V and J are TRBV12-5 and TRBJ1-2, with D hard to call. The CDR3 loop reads CASGDRKNYGYTF. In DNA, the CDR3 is TGTGCTAGTGGTGACCGAAAAAACTATGGCTACACCTTC.